This T cell receptor (beta chain) was captured in a study of T cell changes during pregnancy in multiple sclerosis. The junction had 18 bases not matched to a gene; V was cut back by 0 bases and J by 8 bases. The CDR3 covers 19 residues. This table comes from immunoSEQ multiplex PCR, and its TCRdb copy is limited to in-frame clones, with some not included. The top ten clones hold roughly 2.6% of a sample with approximately 60,000 clones, around 92% of them seen once. The receptor's source is a female donor in good health, enrolled as a control in a pregnancy study. The sample was peripheral blood, taken in the second trimester of pregnancy. V is TRBV23-1 and J is TRBJ1-5; 8 nucleotides line up with TRBD1. TRBV23-1 is known as an ORF, though its function is uncertain. CDR3 DNA sequence: TGCGCCAGCAGTCAATCTTCGGGGACGGACAGGGAGAGGTGGAAGCCCCAGCATTTT. This gives the protein CASSQSSGTDRERWKPQHF.